These 20 T cell receptor beta chains originate from one sample sequenced in a study of blood T cell repertoires in COVID-19. Here immunoSEQ multiplex PCR was the method, and the copy in TCRdb shows in-frame clones only, minus some. The table includes 180,000 or so clones, approximately 86% detected once. Sequencing used peripheral blood. These receptors all stem from a man aged 18 to 30 with acute or convalescent COVID-19.

The chain recombines TRBV5-1 with TRBJ2-3; D is possibly TRBD1 (5 bases). Trimming took off 0 bases at V and 2 bases at J, with 7 bases between the two ends. Germline CDR1 and CDR2: SGHRS and YFSETQ. This CDR3 region has 14 residues. Written as DNA, the CDR3 is TGCGCCAGCAGCTTGGAGGGGATCACAGATACGCAGTATTTT. Translating gives CASSLEGITDTQYF.

The chain has TRBV2 and TRBJ1-3; no firm D call. From germline, CDR1 is SNHLY and CDR2 FYNNEI. The CDR3 length is 18 residues. Trimming took 6 bases from V and 2 from J, leaving 23 bases between them. The CDR3 here is CASSRGGLSIKTGNTIYF. The CDR3 DNA reads as TGTGCCAGCAGCCGGGGAGGCTTGAGCATAAAAACTGGAAACACCATATATTTT.

The chain recombines TRBV6-5 with TRBJ1-2; 7 nucleotides line up with TRBD1. The CDR3 runs to 14 residues. Trimming took 5 bases from V and 4 from J; bases not matched to a gene: 7. CDR1 and CDR2 from the germline V gene are MNHEY and SVGAGI. The CDR3 coding sequence is TGTGCCAGCAGTACAGGGGCAGGGGGCTATGGCTACACCTTC. This translates into CASSTGAGGYGYTF.

The chain carries TRBV27 and TRBJ2-1; 8 nucleotides match TRBD1. Unmatched junction bases numbered 8, after V lost 3 bases and J lost 4 bases. This CDR3 region has 16 residues. CDR1 and CDR2 from the germline V gene are MNHEY and SMNVEV (reference sequence). The CDR3 reads CASSFGGTGFYNEQFF. CDR3 DNA sequence: TGTGCCAGCAGTTTCGGCGGGACAGGCTTTTACAATGAGCAGTTCTTC.

The chain combines TRBV5-1 with TRBJ1-5; the D gene is possibly TRBD1 (6 bases). V was cut by 0 bases and J by 7 bases, with 11 bases left in between. CDR1 SGHRS and CDR2 YFSETQ come from the germline V gene. The CDR3 is made up of 14 amino acids. CDR3 coding DNA: TGCGCCAGCAGCTTGGGGGGGCTCGGCCAGCCCCAGCATTTT. Its protein is CASSLGGLGQPQHF.

The chain carries TRBV27 and TRBJ1-5; D call uncertain. The germline V gene encodes CDR1 MNHEY and CDR2 SMNVEV (reference sequence). V shed 3 bases and J shed 6 bases, with 9 bases lying between them. The length of the CDR3 is 13 residues. The CDR3 loop is CASSFWAGQPQHF. DNA for the CDR3: TGTGCCAGCAGTTTTTGGGCCGGTCAGCCCCAGCATTTT.

The chain couples TRBV27 to TRBJ1-5; TRBD1 agrees at 8 bases. Germline V CDR1 and CDR2: MNHEY, SMNVEV (reference sequence). The CDR3 has 16 amino acids. Losses at the gene ends were 8 bases for V and 0 bases for J; bases not matched to a gene: 9. As DNA, the CDR3 is TGTGCCAGCCGAATGACAGGGGCCTTTAGCAATCAGCCCCAGCATTTT. It translates to CASRMTGAFSNQPQHF.

DNA of the CDR3: TGCGCCAGCAGCTTGACGGGACAGGCAGCCCAGCCCCAGCATTTT. Its protein is CASSLTGQAAQPQHF. V usage is TRBV5-1 and J usage is TRBJ1-5; 8 nucleotides line up with TRBD1. J was trimmed by 7 bases and V by 1 base; bases with no gene match: 7. The CDR3 totals 15 residues. From germline, CDR1 is SGHRS and CDR2 YFSETQ. Full variable domain (rest looked up from reference TRBV5-1 and TRBJ1-5): KAGVTQTPRYLIKTRGQQVTLSCSPISGHRSVSWYQQTPGQGLQFLFEYFSETQRNKGNFPGRFSGRQFSNSRSEMNVSTLELGDSALYLCASSLTGQAAQPQHFGDGTRLSIL.

The chain is built from TRBV2 and TRBJ2-1; 11 bases are shared with TRBD2. Trimming cost V 9 bases and J 5 bases; bases outside gene matches: 3. The CDR3 is 13 residues long. Per the germline V gene, CDR1 is SNHLY and CDR2 is FYNNEI. The CDR3 sequence is CARGLAANNEQFF. The CDR3 nucleotides read TGTGCCAGGGGACTAGCGGCGAACAATGAGCAGTTCTTC.

The genes are TRBV18 and TRBJ1-3, with 9 positions matching TRBD1. The length of the CDR3 is 16 residues. V lost 5 bases, J lost 4 bases, and 9 bases stayed unmatched. Germline-derived CDR1 and CDR2 are KGHSH and LQKENI. The CDR3 coding sequence is TGTGCCAGCTCAAATCCGGGACAGGGAACGGGAAACACCATATATTTT. Translated: CASSNPGQGTGNTIYF.

This chain connects TRBV11-2 to TRBJ1-1, with D possibly TRBD1 on 5 matching bases. Trimming removed 0 bases from V and 0 bases from J, with 11 bases in between. In germline, CDR1 is SGHAT, CDR2 FQNNGV. This CDR3 has 16 amino acids. CDR3 sequence (DNA): TGTGCCAGCAGCTTAGAGGGCAGGGTCATGAACACTGAAGCTTTCTTT. It encodes CASSLEGRVMNTEAFF.

The CDR3 region is CASSIVDRSFYGYTF. The DNA for the CDR3 is TGTGCCAGTAGTATCGTTGACAGGTCCTTCTATGGCTACACCTTC. J is TRBJ1-2 and V is TRBV19; perhaps TRBD1 as D (6 bases). This CDR3 spans 15 amino acids. Germline V gene sequence: CDR1 LNHDA, CDR2 SQIVND (reference sequence). V gave up 3 bases and J gave up 4 bases, with 15 bases separating them.

V is TRBV6-4 and J is TRBJ1-6; tentative D call: TRBD1 (6 bases). Germline assignment: CDR1 MRHNA and CDR2 SNTAGT. The CDR3 loop spans 15 amino acids. Trimming removed 3 bases at V and 10 bases at J, with 16 bases between. The CDR3 here is CASSDRARGGSPLHF. As DNA, the CDR3 is TGTGCCAGCAGTGATAGGGCCAGGGGCGGATCACCCCTCCACTTT.

The rearrangement joins TRBV7-3 to TRBJ1-6; TRBD1 might be the D (5 bases). The CDR3 extends over 15 amino acids. CDR1 and CDR2 (germline): SGHTA, FQGTGA. Between the trimmed V and J ends, which lost 2 bases and 6 bases, there was a span of 11 bases. CDR3 sequence: CASSLGLGVNSPLHF. The CDR3 DNA sequence: TGTGCCAGCAGCTTAGGGTTAGGGGTTAATTCACCCCTCCACTTT.

This chain connects TRBV30 to TRBJ1-1; D uncertain. Looked up from germline, CDR1 is GTSNPN and CDR2 is SVGIG (reference sequence). V was pared by 4 bases and J by 2 bases, with 11 bases between. The length of the CDR3 is 13 residues. CDR3 residues: CAWKTSLNTEAFF. In DNA, the CDR3 is TGTGCCTGGAAGACAAGCCTAAACACTGAAGCTTTCTTT.

The V call is TRBV10-3, the J call TRBJ2-7, with a possible D match to TRBD1 (6 bases). CDR3 size: 12 residues. V shed 3 bases and J shed 3 bases, with 6 bases lying between them. CDR1 and CDR2 (germline): ENHRY, SYGVKD. The CDR3 loop reads CAISDRGYEQYV. The CDR3 DNA follows: TGTGCCATCAGTGACAGGGGCTACGAGCAGTACGTC.

V is TRBV7-2 and J is TRBJ1-4; TRBD1 aligns across 10 bases. V trimming: 5 bases; J trimming: 5 bases; junction bases outside the gene matches: 2. Germline loops: CDR1 SGHTA, CDR2 FQGNSA. The CDR3 totals 14 residues. CDR3 DNA: TGTGCCAGCAGCGCGGGACAGGGGAATGAAAAACTGTTTTTT. This encodes CASSAGQGNEKLFF.

This clone was detected once. The rearrangement uses TRBV6-2 or TRBV6-3 and TRBJ1-5; weak D call: TRBD1 (6 bases). Germline V gene data show CDR1 as MNHEY and CDR2 as SVGEGT. Trimming left V 0 bases short and J 6 bases short, with 9 bases between. The CDR3 has 14 amino acids. CDR3 coding DNA: TGTGCCAGCAGTTACTCAGGGGGAGTTCAGCCCCAGCATTTT. Amino acid sequence: CASSYSGGVQPQHF.

The chain combines TRBV7-9 with TRBJ1-3; D ambiguous. The length of the CDR3 is 13 residues. The V end was cut by 7 bases, the J end by 0 bases, with 7 bases between. Germline CDR1 is SEHNR and CDR2 is FQNEAQ (reference sequence). The chain's CDR3 is CASTPVSGNTIYF. CDR3 DNA sequence: TGTGCCAGCACACCGGTCTCTGGAAACACCATATATTTT.

This clone showed up just once. DNA of the CDR3: TGTGCCAGCAGCGTAGACATAGCCTTTATTTCCGCCGGGGAGCTGTTTTTT. This encodes CASSVDIAFISAGELFF. The V call is TRBV9, the J call TRBJ2-2; no clear D. From germline, CDR1 is SGDLS and CDR2 YYNGEE. The CDR3 totals 17 residues. V was shortened by 0 bases and J by 6 bases, with 18 bases between the two germline ends. Drawing the rest from reference TRBV9 and TRBJ2-2, the complete variable domain is DSGVTQTPKHLITATGQRVTLRCSPRSGDLSVYWYQQSLDQGLQFLIQYYNGEERAKGNILERFSAQQFPDLHSELNLSSLELGDSALYFCASSVDIAFISAGELFFGEGSRLTVL.